Presented here are 19 T cell receptor beta chains from one specimen sequenced in a study of read filtering for tumor transcriptome and immune sequencing. This library used around 400 ng RNA and molecular barcoded adaptors spanning alpha/delta and beta/gamma chains. One entry per CDR3 protein, called by TCRdb with MiXCR from the reads. Of 75,000 to 90,000 distinct CDR3 sequences detected, 9% to 15% appear once; the ten largest clones hold approximately 15%. Sequenced: a population of CD138-negative cells sorted from bone marrow. The receptors derive from a donor aged 40 or older with multiple myeloma.

This clonotype was seen at least ten times. This chain links TRBV7-9 with TRBJ2-1; a possible D gene is TRBD1 (5 bases). The ends were cut back, 5 bases at V and 1 base at J, with 9 bases in the middle. Germline V gene lookup returns CDR1 SEHNR and CDR2 FQNEAQ (reference sequence). The CDR3 length is 14 residues. The CDR3 coding sequence is TGTGCCAGCAGCCGTCCAGGGTCCTACAATGAGCAGTTCTTC. Translated: CASSRPGSYNEQFF.

This clonotype was observed a handful of times. The V gene is TRBV29-1, the J gene TRBJ1-2; maybe TRBD1 (5 bases). Per the germline V gene, CDR1 is SQVTM and CDR2 is ANQGSEA. The CDR3 consists of 13 residues. Trimming removed 6 bases at V and 4 bases at J, with 15 bases between. DNA for the CDR3: TGCAGCGTCGCTCCCCGGGACGGCTATGGCTACACCTTC. Protein product: CSVAPRDGYGYTF. Full variable domain (remainder filled in from reference TRBV29-1 and TRBJ1-2): SAVISQKPSRDICQRGTSLTIQCQVDSQVTMMFWYRQQPGQSLTLIATANQGSEATYESGFVIDKFPISRPNLTFSTLTVSNMSPEDSSIYLCSVAPRDGYGYTFGSGTRLTVV.

The chain uses TRBV20-1 and TRBJ2-2; 7 nucleotides match TRBD2. J lost 5 bases, V lost 6 bases, and 9 bases had no gene match. The CDR3 length is 14 residues. The germline CDR1 and CDR2 sequences are DFQATT and SNEGSKA (reference sequence). The CDR3 DNA follows: TGCAGTGCCCCACGGGAGGACAAAACCGGGGAGCTGTTTTTT. It translates to CSAPREDKTGELFF.

Many counts were recorded for this clonotype. This chain uses TRBV28 with TRBJ2-7, with TRBD1 matching over 8 bases. CDR1 is MDHEN and CDR2 is SYDVKM in the germline V gene. V trimming: 6 bases; J trimming: 3 bases; junction bases outside the gene matches: 13. The length of the CDR3 is 16 residues. CDR3 nucleotide sequence: TGTGCCAGCAGCACCGCGCGGACAGGGTTAAGCTACGAGCAGTACTTC. Its translation is CASSTARTGLSYEQYF. Supplemented by reference TRBV28 and TRBJ2-7, the full variable domain reads DVKVTQSSRYLVKRTGEKVFLECVQDMDHENMFWYRQDPGLGLRLIYFSYDVKMKEKGDIPEGYSVSREKKERFSLILESASTNQTSMYLCASSTARTGLSYEQYFGPGTRLTVT.

The chain uses TRBV9 and TRBJ2-5, with D perhaps assigned TRBD1 or TRBD2 (5 bases each). This CDR3 is 12 amino acids long. Between the trimmed V and J ends, which lost 7 bases and 9 bases, there was a span of 16 bases. Germline-derived CDR1 and CDR2 are SGDLS and YYNGEE. CDR3 in DNA: TGTGCCAGCGGGGGTCCCCTCGGGGCCCAGTACTTC. Translating it yields CASGGPLGAQYF.

There are many counts of this clonotype. The V call is TRBV4-1, the J call TRBJ2-7; D possibly uses TRBD1 or TRBD2 (5 bases each). The germline CDR1 and CDR2 sequences are MGHRA and YSYEKL. This CDR3 spans 15 amino acids. Between the trimmed V and J ends, which lost 1 base and 1 base, there was a span of 11 bases. The CDR3 reads CASSQGEGRSYEQYF. Here the CDR3 DNA reads TGCGCCAGCAGCCAAGGAGAGGGGCGATCCTACGAGCAGTACTTC.

The chain combines TRBV7-2 with TRBJ1-4; D remains unclear. CDR1 is SGHTA, CDR2 FQGNSA, per germline. CDR3 size: 13 residues. The V end lost 2 bases, the J end lost 5 bases, and 6 bases lay between the germline ends. CDR3 sequence: CASSLSRNEKLFF. The DNA of the CDR3 is TGTGCCAGCAGCTTATCCCGGAATGAAAAACTGTTTTTT.

This clonotype was counted at least ten times. The chain employs TRBV5-1 and TRBJ1-1; D call uncertain. Trimming removed 2 bases from V and 3 bases from J, with 8 bases in between. This CDR3 region has 13 residues. CDR1 is SGHRS, CDR2 YFSETQ, per germline. CDR3 sequence (DNA): TGCGCCAGCAGCTTTGTTCAGGACACTGAAGCTTTCTTT. Its translation: CASSFVQDTEAFF.

This clonotype was seen repeatedly, ten times or more. The chain joins TRBV11-2 to TRBJ2-1, with 8 bases identical to TRBD1. V trimming: 5 bases; J trimming: 3 bases; junction bases outside the gene matches: 6. CDR3 length: 15 residues. Germline V gene lookup returns CDR1 SGHAT and CDR2 FQNNGV. CDR3 sequence (DNA): TGTGCCAGCAGCCCCCAGGGGGCCAACTACAATGAGCAGTTCTTC. This gives the protein CASSPQGANYNEQFF.

This clonotype was recorded at least ten times. V and J are TRBV5-1 and TRBJ2-1, with a tentative D call TRBD2 (5 bases). Germline V gives CDR1 SGHRS, CDR2 YFSETQ. V was cut by 5 bases and J by 4 bases, with 13 bases left in between. There are 14 residues in the CDR3. CDR3 coding DNA: TGCGCCAGCAGGTCCAGCGGAGTTTACAATGAGCAGTTCTTC. Its translation is CASRSSGVYNEQFF.

This clonotype occurred many times. The genes are TRBV5-6 and TRBJ2-7; 12 bases match TRBD2. The J segment lost 6 bases and the V segment lost 4 bases, leaving 11 bases of the junction unmatched. CDR3 length: 16 amino acids. Germline CDR1 is SGHDT and CDR2 is YYEEEE. CDR3 residues: CASSLLAGGPKSEQYF. The CDR3 bases are TGTGCCAGCAGCCTTCTAGCGGGAGGGCCAAAATCCGAGCAGTACTTC. The whole variable domain, filled in from reference TRBV5-6 and TRBJ2-7, reads DAGVTQSPTHLIKTRGQQVTLRCSPKSGHDTVSWYQQALGQGPQFIFQYYEEEERQRGNFPDRFSGHQFPNYSSELNVNALLLGDSALYLCASSLLAGGPKSEQYFGPGTRLTVT.

This clonotype was detected many times. The rearrangement uses TRBV19 and TRBJ2-2, with TRBD2 as a possible D gene (6 bases). V was trimmed by 3 bases and J by 7 bases, leaving 15 bases between them. The length of the CDR3 is 15 residues. CDR1 and CDR2 from the germline V gene are LNHDA and SQIVND (reference sequence). The CDR3 bases are TGTGCCAGTAGTATGAATCGTGGGGGGAACGGGGAGCTGTTTTTT. Its protein is CASSMNRGGNGELFF.

This clonotype was seen repeatedly, ten times or more. The chain carries TRBV29-1 and TRBJ2-7, with no clear D. The CDR3 runs 11 residues. Trimming removed 6 bases from V and 2 bases from J, with 8 bases in between. Germline V gives CDR1 SQVTM, CDR2 ANQGSEA. CDR3 protein: CSVGEPYEQYF. DNA for the CDR3: TGCAGCGTAGGTGAGCCCTACGAGCAGTACTTC.

In this sample, this clonotype turned up many times. CDR3 sequence (DNA): TGTGCCAGCAGTGGGGGGACAGAGAGCAATCAGCCCCAGCATTTT. Residues: CASSGGTESNQPQHF. The chain couples TRBV25-1 to TRBJ1-5; 7 bases line up with TRBD1. This CDR3 comprises 15 residues. CDR1 MGHDK and CDR2 SYGVNS come from the germline V gene. Losses at the gene ends were 4 bases for V and 1 base for J; bases not matched to a gene: 4.

This clonotype was observed at least ten times. V and J are TRBV5-1 and TRBJ2-1; D is undetermined. CDR1 SGHRS and CDR2 YFSETQ come from the germline V gene. This CDR3 has 13 amino acids. Trimming cost V 1 base and J 9 bases, with 11 bases left between them. CDR3 sequence: CASSLTAGPEQFF. The CDR3 region has the DNA TGCGCCAGCAGCTTGACCGCTGGTCCTGAGCAGTTCTTC. The whole variable domain, remainder taken from reference TRBV5-1 and TRBJ2-1, is KAGVTQTPRYLIKTRGQQVTLSCSPISGHRSVSWYQQTPGQGLQFLFEYFSETQRNKGNFPGRFSGRQFSNSRSEMNVSTLELGDSALYLCASSLTAGPEQFFGPGTRLTVL.

This clonotype showed up many times. V gene TRBV5-5 combines with J gene TRBJ2-7; D uncertain. The CDR3 sequence is 13 residues long. With 0 bases removed from V and 2 bases from J, the gap between germline ends came to 6 bases. CDR1 and CDR2 from the germline V gene are SGHKS and YYEKEE (reference sequence). CDR3 loop: CASSLAIPYEQYF. CDR3 sequence (DNA): TGTGCCAGCAGCTTGGCGATTCCCTACGAGCAGTACTTC. The full variable domain, its missing parts supplied by reference TRBV5-5 and TRBJ2-7, is DAGVTQSPTHLIKTRGQQVTLRCSPISGHKSVSWYQQVLGQGPQFIFQYYEKEERGRGNFPDRFSARQFPNYSSELNVNALLLGDSALYLCASSLAIPYEQYFGPGTRLTVT.

This clonotype was counted many times. The chain is built from TRBV7-9 and TRBJ2-6; tentatively, D is TRBD1 (6 bases). This CDR3 comprises 16 residues. V gave up 10 bases and J gave up 0 bases, with 16 bases separating them. CDR1 is SEHNR and CDR2 is FQNEAQ in the germline V gene (reference sequence). DNA of the CDR3: TGTGCCACTGGGGCCAGGGGCAACTCTGGGGCCAACGTCCTGACTTTC. Encoded protein: CATGARGNSGANVLTF.

In its sample, this clonotype was seen many times. V is TRBV11-2 and J is TRBJ2-7; weak D call: TRBD1 (6 bases). V was clipped by 0 bases and J by 2 bases, with 11 bases between them. The CDR3 consists of 15 residues. From germline, CDR1 is SGHAT and CDR2 FQNNGV. CDR3 DNA sequence: TGTGCCAGCAGCTTAGAGGCAGGGGTGACCTACGAGCAGTACTTC. Translation gives CASSLEAGVTYEQYF.

This clonotype was recorded at least ten times. The CDR3 region is CASSAHVKGDQPQHF. The CDR3 DNA sequence: TGTGCCAGCAGTGCTCACGTCAAAGGGGATCAGCCCCAGCATTTT. J is TRBJ1-5 and V is TRBV2; D might be TRBD1 (5 bases). Per germline, CDR1 SNHLY and CDR2 FYNNEI. The CDR3 length is 15 residues. The germline V and J ends were trimmed by 4 bases and 5 bases, with 15 bases remaining between them.